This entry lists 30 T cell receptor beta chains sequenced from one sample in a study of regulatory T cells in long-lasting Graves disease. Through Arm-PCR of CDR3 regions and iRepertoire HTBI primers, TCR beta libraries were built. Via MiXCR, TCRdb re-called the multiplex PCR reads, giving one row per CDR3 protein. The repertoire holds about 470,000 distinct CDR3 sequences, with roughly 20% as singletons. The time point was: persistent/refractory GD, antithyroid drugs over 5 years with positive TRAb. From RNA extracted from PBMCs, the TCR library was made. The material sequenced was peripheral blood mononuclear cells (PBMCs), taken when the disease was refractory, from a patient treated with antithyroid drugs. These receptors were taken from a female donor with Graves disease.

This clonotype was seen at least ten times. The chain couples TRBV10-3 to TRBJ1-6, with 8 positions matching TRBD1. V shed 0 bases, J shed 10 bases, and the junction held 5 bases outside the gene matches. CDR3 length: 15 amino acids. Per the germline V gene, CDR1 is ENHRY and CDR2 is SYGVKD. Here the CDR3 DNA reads TGTGCCATCAGTGAGTCGCAGGGGGCGACCTCACCCCTCCACTTT. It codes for CAISESQGATSPLHF.

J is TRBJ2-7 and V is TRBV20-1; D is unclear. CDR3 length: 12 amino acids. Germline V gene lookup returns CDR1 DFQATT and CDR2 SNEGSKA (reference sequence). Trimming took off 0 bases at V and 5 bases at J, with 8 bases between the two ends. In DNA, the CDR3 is TGCAGTGCTAGAGAAAGACGGAACGAGCAGTACTTC. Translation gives CSARERRNEQYF.

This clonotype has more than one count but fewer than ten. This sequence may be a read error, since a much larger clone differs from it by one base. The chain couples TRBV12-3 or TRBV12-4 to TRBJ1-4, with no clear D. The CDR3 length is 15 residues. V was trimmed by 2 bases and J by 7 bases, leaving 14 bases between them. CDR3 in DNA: TGTGCCAGCAGTTTAATCAGTCCCTTTAGTGAAAAACTGTTTTTT. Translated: CASSLISPFSEKLFF.

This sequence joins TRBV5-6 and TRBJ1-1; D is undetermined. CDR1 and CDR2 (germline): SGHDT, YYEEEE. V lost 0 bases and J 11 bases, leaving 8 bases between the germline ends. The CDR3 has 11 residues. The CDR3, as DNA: TGTGCCAGCAGCTTGGCCCAGGAGGCTTTCTTT. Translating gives CASSLAQEAFF.

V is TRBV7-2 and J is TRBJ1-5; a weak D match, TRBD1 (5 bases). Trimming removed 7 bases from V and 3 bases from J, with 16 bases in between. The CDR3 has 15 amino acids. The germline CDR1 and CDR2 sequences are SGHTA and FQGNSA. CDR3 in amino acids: CASTPGQGPNQPQHF. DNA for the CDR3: TGTGCCAGCACCCCTGGACAAGGCCCCAATCAGCCCCAGCATTTT.

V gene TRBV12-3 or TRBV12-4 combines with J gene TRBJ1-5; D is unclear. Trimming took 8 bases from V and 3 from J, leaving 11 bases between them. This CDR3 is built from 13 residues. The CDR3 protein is CASLALDNQPQHF. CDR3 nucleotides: TGTGCCAGCCTAGCCCTGGACAATCAGCCCCAGCATTTT.

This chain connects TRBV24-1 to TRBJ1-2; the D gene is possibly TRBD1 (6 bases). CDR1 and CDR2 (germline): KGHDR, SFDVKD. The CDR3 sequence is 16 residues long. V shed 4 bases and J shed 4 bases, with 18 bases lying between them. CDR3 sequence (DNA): TGTGCCACCAGTGACGCAACAGGGCAAGAAGTCTATGGCTACACCTTC. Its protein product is CATSDATGQEVYGYTF.

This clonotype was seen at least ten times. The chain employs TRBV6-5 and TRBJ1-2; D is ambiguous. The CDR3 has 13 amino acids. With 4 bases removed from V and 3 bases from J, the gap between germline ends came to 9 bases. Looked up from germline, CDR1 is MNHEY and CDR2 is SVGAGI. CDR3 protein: CASSSEQDYGYTF. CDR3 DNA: TGTGCCAGCAGTTCGGAGCAGGACTATGGCTACACCTTC.

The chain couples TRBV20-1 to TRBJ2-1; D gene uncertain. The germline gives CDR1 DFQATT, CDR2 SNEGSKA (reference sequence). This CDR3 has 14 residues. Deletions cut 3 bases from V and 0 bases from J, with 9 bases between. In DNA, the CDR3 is TGCAGTGCTAGTCCTCCGGTCTCCTACAATGAGCAGTTCTTC. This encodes CSASPPVSYNEQFF.

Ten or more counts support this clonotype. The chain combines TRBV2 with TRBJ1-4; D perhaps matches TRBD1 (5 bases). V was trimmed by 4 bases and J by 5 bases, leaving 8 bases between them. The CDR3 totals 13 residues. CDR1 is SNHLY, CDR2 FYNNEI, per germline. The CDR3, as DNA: TGTGCCAGCAGTGGGGACCAAAATGAAAAACTGTTTTTT. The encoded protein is CASSGDQNEKLFF.

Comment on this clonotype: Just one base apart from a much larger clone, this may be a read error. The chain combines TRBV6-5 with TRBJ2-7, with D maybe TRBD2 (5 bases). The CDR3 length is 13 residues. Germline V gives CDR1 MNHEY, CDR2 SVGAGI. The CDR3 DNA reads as TGTGGCAGCAGTTACCCAGGAGGCTACGAGCAGTACTTC. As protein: CGSSYPGGYEQYF.

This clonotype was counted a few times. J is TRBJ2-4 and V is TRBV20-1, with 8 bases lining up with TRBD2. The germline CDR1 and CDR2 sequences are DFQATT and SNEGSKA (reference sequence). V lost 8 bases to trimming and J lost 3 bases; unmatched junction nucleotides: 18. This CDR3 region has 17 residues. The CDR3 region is CSSRKAGGDASKNIQYF. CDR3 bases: TGCAGTTCTCGGAAGGCGGGAGGAGACGCTAGCAAAAACATTCAGTACTTC.

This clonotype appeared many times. Written as DNA, the CDR3 is TGTGCCAGCAGCCCCTGGGGAAAACCGAACACTGAAGCTTTCTTT. This codes for CASSPWGKPNTEAFF. The chain joins TRBV11-1 to TRBJ1-1; no clear D gene. V lost 5 bases and J lost 1, with 14 bases in between. Germline values: CDR1 SGHAT, CDR2 FQDESV (reference sequence). This CDR3 is 15 amino acids long.

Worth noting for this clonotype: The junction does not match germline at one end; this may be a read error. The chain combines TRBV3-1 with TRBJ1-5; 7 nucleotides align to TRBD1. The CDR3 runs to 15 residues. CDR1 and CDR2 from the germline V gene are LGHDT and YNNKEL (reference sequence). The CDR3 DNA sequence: TGTGCCAGCAGCCCGACTTTACAGGGGATACAGCTCCAGCATTTT. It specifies CASSPTLQGIQLQHF.

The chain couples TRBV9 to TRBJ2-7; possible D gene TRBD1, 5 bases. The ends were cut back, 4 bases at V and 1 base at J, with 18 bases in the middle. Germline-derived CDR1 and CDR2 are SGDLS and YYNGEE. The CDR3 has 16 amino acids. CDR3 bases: TGTGCCAGCAGCCTTAGACAGACCCCTTTTTCCTACGAGCAGTACTTC. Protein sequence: CASSLRQTPFSYEQYF.

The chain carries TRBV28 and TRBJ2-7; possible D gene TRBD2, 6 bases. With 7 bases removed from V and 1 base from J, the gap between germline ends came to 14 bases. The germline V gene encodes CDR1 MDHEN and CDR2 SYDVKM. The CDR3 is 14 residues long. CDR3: CASNFLSGSYEQYF. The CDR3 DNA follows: TGTGCCAGCAACTTCCTTAGCGGTTCCTACGAGCAGTACTTC.

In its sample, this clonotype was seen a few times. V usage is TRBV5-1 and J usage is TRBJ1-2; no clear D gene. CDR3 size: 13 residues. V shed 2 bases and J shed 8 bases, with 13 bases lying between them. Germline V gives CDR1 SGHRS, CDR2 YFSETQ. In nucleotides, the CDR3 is TGCGCCAGCAGCTTTGTGGGCCTGGGAGGCTACACCTTC. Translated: CASSFVGLGGYTF.

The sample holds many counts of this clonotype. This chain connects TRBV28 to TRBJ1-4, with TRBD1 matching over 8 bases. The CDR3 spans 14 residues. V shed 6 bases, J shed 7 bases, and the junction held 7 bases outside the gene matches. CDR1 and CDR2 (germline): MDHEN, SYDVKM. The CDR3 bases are TGTGCCAGCAGAACAACAGGGGGTAGTGAAAAACTGTTTTTT. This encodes CASRTTGGSEKLFF.

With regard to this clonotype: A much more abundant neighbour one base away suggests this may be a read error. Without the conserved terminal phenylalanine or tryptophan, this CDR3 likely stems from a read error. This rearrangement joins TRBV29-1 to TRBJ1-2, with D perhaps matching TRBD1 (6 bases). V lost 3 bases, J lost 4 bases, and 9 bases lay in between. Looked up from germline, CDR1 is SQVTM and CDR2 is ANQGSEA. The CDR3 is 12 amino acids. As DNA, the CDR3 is TGCAGCGTTGACAGGGGAGCCTATGGCTACACCCTC. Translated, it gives CSVDRGAYGYTL.

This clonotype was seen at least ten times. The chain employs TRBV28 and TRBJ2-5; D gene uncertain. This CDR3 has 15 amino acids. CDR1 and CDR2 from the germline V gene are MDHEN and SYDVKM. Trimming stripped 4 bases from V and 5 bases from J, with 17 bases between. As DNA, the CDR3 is TGTGCCAGCAGTTCACCCGCGTCGGGCCTGGAGACCCAGTACTTC. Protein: CASSSPASGLETQYF. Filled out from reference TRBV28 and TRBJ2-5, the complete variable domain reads DVKVTQSSRYLVKRTGEKVFLECVQDMDHENMFWYRQDPGLGLRLIYFSYDVKMKEKGDIPEGYSVSREKKERFSLILESASTNQTSMYLCASSSPASGLETQYFGPGTRLLVL.

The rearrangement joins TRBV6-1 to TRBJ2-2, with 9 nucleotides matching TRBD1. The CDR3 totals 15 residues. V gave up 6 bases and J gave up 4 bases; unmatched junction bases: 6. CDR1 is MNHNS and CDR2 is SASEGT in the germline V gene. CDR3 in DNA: TGTGCCAGCAGACCGGGACAGGGTGCCACCGGGGAGCTGTTTTTT. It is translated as CASRPGQGATGELFF.

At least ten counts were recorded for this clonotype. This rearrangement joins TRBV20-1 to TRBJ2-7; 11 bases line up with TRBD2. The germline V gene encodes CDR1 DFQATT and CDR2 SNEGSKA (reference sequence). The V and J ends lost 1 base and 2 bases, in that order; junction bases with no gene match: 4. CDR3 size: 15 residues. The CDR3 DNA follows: TGCAGTGCTAGAGTAGGTAGCGGGAGGGCCTACGAGCAGTACTTC. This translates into CSARVGSGRAYEQYF.

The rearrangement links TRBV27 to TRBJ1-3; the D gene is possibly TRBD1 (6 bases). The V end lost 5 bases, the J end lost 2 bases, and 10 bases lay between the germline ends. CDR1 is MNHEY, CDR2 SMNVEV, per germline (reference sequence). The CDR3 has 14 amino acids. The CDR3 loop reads CASSITGTGNTIYF. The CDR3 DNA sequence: TGTGCCAGCAGTATAACAGGGACTGGAAACACCATATATTTT.

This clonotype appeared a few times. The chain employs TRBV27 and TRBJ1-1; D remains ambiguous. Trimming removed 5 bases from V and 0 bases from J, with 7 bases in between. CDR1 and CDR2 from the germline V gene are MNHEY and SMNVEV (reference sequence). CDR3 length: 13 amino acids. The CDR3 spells CASSRNLNTEAFF. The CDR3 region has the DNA TGTGCCAGCAGTCGGAACTTGAACACTGAAGCTTTCTTT.

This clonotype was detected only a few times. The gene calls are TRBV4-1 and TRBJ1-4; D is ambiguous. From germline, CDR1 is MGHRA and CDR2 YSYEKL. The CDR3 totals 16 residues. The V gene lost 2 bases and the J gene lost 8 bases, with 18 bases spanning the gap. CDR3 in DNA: TGCGCCAGCAGCCAACTGGGTTTAGGGTATCGGGAAAAACTGTTTTTT. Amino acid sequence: CASSQLGLGYREKLFF.

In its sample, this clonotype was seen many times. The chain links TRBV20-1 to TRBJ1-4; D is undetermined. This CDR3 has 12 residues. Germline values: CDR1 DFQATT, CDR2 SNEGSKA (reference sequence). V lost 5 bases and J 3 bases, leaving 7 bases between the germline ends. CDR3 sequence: CSARTPNEKLFF. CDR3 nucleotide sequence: TGCAGTGCTCGCACGCCTAATGAAAAACTGTTTTTT.

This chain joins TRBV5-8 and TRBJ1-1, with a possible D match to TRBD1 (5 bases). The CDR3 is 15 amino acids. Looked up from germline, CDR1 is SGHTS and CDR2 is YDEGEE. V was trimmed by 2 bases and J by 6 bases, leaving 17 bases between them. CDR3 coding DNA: TGTGCCAGCAGCTTCTTTCAGGGAGCGTTCGCTGAAGCTTTCTTT. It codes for CASSFFQGAFAEAFF.

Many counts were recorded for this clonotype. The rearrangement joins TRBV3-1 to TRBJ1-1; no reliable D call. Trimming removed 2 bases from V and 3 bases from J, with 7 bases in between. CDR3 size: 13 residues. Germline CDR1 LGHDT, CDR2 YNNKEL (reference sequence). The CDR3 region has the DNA TGTGCCAGCAGCCAAATAAGGGACACTGAAGCTTTCTTT. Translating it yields CASSQIRDTEAFF. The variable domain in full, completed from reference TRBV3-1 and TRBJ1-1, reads DTAVSQTPKYLVTQMGNDKSIKCEQNLGHDTMYWYKQDSKKFLKIMFSYNNKELIINETVPNRFSPKSPDKAHLNLHINSLELGDSAVYFCASSQIRDTEAFFGQGTRLTVV.

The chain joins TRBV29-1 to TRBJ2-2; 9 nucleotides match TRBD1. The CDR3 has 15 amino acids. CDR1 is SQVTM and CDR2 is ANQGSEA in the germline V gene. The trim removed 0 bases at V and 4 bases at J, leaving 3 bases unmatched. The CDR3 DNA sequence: TGCAGCGTTGAAGAACCGGGACAGGGCACCGGGGAGCTGTTTTTT. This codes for CSVEEPGQGTGELFF.

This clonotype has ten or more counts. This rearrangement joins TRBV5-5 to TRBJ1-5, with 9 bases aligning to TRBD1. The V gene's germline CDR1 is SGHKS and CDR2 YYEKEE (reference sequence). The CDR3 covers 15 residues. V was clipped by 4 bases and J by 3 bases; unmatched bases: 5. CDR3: CASSLRDRVNQPQHF. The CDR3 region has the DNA TGTGCCAGCAGCCTCCGGGACAGGGTCAATCAGCCCCAGCATTTT.